This T cell receptor beta chain was captured by sequencing in a study of cytomegalovirus exposure and HLA in healthy donors. For the study at large: Among the 398 genotyped donors, 65% to 85% were placed in the Caucasian-associated ancestry cluster.

The V gene end was trimmed by 8 bases and the J gene end by 2 bases; junction bases not matched to a gene: 2. There are 13 residues in the CDR3. Looked up from germline, CDR1 is WSHSY and CDR2 is SAAADI. The PCR made use of 60 Vbeta and 13 Jbeta primers. The assay was immunoSEQ multiplex PCR, and TCRdb's table has in-frame clones only and misses some. Reported are around 70,000 clones; the ten largest clones contain less than 6%. Findings and caveats of the study: Association of a missense DCLRE1C variant with TCR beta V- and J-gene trimming was reported in a later analysis. 16,951 TCR beta sequences were associated with HLA alleles at 0.05 false discovery rate in a later analysis. Reportedly, fewer N-insertions than the roughly 690-donor mean appeared in an Asian-associated ancestry cluster in a later analysis.

About this clone itself: What it binds is unknown.

Input material: PBMCs. The rearrangement uses TRBV10-2 and TRBJ2-5; TRBD2 matches 10 bases. The receptor was isolated from a man aged 35 to 55 in good health and CMV-seronegative. The CDR3 protein is CASGTSAQETQYF. CDR3 sequence (DNA): TGCGCCAGCGGGACTAGCGCACAAGAGACCCAGTACTTC.